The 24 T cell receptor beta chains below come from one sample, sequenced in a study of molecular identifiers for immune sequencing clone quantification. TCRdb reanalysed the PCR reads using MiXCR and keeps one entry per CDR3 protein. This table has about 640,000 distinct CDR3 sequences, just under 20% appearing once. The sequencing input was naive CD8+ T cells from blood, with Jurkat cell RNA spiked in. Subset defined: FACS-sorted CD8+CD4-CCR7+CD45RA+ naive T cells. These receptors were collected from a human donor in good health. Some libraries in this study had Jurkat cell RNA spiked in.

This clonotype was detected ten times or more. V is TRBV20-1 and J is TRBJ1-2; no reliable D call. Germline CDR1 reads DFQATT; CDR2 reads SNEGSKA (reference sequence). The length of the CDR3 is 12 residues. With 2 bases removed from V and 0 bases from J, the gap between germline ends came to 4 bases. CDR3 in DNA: TGCAGTGCTAGACCACCTAACTATGGCTACACCTTC. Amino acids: CSARPPNYGYTF.

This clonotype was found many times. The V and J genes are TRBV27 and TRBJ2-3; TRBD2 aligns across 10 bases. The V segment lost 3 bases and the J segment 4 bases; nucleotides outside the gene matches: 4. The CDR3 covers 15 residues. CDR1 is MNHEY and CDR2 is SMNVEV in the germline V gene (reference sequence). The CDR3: CASSFQLAGSDTQYF. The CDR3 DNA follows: TGTGCCAGCAGTTTCCAACTAGCGGGATCAGATACGCAGTATTTT.

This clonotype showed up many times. CDR3 nucleotide sequence: TGTGCCAGCAGAGACCGGGACACACAAGAGACCCAGTACTTC. Translation: CASRDRDTQETQYF. This chain uses TRBV6-5 with TRBJ2-5; possible D gene TRBD1, 6 bases. CDR1 is MNHEY, CDR2 SVGAGI, per germline. The V end lost 6 bases, the J end lost 2 bases, and 13 bases lay between the germline ends. CDR3 length equals 14 residues.

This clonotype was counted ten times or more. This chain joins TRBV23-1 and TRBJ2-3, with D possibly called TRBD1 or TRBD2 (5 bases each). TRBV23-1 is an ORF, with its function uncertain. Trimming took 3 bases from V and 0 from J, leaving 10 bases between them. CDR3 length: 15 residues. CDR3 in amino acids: CASSQVGESTDTQYF. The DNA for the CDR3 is TGCGCCAGCAGTCAGGTGGGGGAGAGCACAGATACGCAGTATTTT.

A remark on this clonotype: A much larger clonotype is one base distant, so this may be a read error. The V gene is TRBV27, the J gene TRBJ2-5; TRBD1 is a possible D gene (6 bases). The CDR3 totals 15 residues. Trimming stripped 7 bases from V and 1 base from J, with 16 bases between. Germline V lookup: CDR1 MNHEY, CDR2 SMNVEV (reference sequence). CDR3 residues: CASNSTGTLQETQYF. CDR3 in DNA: TGTGCCAGCAATTCAACCGGGACACTCCAAGAGACCCAGTACTTC.

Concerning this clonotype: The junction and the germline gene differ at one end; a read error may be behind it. The CDR3 loop is CASSIWGANTGELLF. The CDR3, as DNA: TGTGCCAGTAGTATTTGGGGGGCGAACACCGGGGAGCTGCTTTTT. The J gene is TRBJ2-2, the V gene TRBV19; D may be TRBD1 or TRBD2 (6 bases each). This CDR3 is 15 amino acids long. Germline CDR1 and CDR2: LNHDA and SQIVND (reference sequence). Supplemented by reference TRBV19 and TRBJ2-2, the full variable domain reads DGGITQSPKYLFRKEGQNVTLSCEQNLNHDAMYWYRQDPGQGLRLIYYSQIVNDFQKGDIAEGYSVSREKKESFPLTVTSAQKNPTAFYLCASSIWGANTGELLFGEGSRLTVL.

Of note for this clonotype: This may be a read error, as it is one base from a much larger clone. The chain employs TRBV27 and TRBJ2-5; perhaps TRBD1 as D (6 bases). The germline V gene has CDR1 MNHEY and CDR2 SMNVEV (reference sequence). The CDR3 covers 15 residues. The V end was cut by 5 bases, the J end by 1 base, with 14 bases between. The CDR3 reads CASSMDSYSQETQYF. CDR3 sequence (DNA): TGTGCCAGCAGTATGGACAGCTATAGCCAAGAGACCCAGTACTTC.

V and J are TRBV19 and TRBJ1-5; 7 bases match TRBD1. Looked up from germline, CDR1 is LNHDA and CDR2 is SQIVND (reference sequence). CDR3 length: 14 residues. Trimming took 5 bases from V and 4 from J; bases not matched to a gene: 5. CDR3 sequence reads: CASSEGAFNQPQHF. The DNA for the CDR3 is TGTGCCAGTAGTGAGGGGGCGTTTAATCAGCCCCAGCATTTT.

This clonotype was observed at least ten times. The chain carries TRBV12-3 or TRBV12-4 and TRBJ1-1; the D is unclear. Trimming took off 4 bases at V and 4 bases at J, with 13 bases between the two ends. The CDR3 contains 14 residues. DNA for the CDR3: TGTGCCAGCAGTTCCCCGTCGCTGGGCACTGAAGCTTTCTTT. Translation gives CASSSPSLGTEAFF.

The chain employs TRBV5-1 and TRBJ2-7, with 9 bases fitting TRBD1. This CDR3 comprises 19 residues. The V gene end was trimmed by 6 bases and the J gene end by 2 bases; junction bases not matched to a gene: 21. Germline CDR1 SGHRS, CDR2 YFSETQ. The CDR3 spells CASNATGTGIKNSAYEQYF. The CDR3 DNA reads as TGCGCCAGCAACGCAACCGGGACAGGGATTAAAAATTCCGCCTACGAGCAGTACTTC.

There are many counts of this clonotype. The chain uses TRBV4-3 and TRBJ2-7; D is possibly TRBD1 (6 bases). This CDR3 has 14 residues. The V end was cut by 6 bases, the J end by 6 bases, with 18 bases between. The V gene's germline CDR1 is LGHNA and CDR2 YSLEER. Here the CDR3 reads CASRARGSSLEQYF. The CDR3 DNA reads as TGCGCCAGCAGGGCCAGGGGAAGCAGTCTCGAGCAGTACTTC.

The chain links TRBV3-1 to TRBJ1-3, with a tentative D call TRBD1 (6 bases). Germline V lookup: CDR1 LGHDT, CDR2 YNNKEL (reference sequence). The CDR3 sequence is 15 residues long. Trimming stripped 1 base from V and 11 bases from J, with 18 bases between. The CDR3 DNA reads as TGTGCCAGCAGCCAAGCAGGGGTCTCAGGTGTTGCCATATATTTT. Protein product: CASSQAGVSGVAIYF.

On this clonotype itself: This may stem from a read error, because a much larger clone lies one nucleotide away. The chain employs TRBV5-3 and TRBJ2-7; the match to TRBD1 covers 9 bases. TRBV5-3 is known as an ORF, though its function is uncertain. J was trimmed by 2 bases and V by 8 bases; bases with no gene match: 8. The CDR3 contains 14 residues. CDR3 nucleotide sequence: TGTGCCAGCGGCTCGACAGGGGGGGCCTACGAGCAGTACTTC. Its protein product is CASGSTGGAYEQYF.

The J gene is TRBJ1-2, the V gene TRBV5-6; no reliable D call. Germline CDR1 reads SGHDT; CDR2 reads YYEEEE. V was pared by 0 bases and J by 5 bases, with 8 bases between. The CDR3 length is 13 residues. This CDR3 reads CASSLETVYGYTF. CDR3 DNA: TGTGCCAGCAGCTTGGAAACAGTTTATGGCTACACCTTC.

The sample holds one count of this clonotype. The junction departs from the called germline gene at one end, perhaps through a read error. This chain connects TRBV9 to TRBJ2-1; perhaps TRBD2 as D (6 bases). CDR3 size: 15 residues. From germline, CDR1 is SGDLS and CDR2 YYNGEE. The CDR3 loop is CVSSPGTGAYNEQFF. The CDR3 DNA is TGTGTCAGCAGCCCAGGGACGGGGGCCTACAATGAGCAGTTCTTC. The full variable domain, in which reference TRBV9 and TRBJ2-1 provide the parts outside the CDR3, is DSGVTQTPKHLITATGQRVTLRCSPRSGDLSVYWYQQSLDQGLQFLIQYYNGEERAKGNILERFSAQQFPDLHSELNLSSLELGDSALYFCVSSPGTGAYNEQFFGPGTRLTVL.

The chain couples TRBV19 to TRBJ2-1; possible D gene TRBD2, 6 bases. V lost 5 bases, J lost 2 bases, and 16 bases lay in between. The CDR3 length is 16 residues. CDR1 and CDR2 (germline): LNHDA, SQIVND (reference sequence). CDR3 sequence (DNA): TGTGCCAGTAGTCCTCCGGGGGACCCCACCTACAATGAGCAGTTCTTC. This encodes CASSPPGDPTYNEQFF.

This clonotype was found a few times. In nucleotides, the CDR3 is TGCGCCAGCAGCCAAGGTGACAGCTATTCCTATGGCTACACCTTC. Amino acid sequence: CASSQGDSYSYGYTF. The V and J genes are TRBV4-1 and TRBJ1-2, with D possibly being TRBD1 (5 bases). V shed 1 base and J shed 4 bases, with 13 bases lying between them. The CDR3 extends over 15 amino acids. Germline V gene sequence: CDR1 MGHRA, CDR2 YSYEKL.

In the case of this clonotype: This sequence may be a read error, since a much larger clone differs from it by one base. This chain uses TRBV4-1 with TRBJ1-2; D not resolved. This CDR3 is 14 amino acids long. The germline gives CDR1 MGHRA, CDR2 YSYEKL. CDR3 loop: CANSQDLFGLPFHF. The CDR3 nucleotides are TGCGCCAACAGCCAAGATCTATTCGGGCTCCCCTTCCACTTC.

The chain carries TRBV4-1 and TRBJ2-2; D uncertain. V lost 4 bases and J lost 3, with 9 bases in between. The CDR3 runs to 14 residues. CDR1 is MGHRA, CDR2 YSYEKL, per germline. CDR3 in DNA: TGCGCCAGCAGCCGACAAGGACACACCGGGGAGCTGTTTTTT. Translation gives CASSRQGHTGELFF.

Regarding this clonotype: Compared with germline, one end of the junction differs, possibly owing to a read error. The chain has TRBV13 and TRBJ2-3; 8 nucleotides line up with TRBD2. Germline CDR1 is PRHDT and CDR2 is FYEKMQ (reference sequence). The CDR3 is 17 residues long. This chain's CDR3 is CASSSSDSGVFADMQYF. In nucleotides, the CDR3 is TGTGCCAGCAGCTCCTCGGATAGCGGGGTCTTCGCAGATATGCAGTATTTT.

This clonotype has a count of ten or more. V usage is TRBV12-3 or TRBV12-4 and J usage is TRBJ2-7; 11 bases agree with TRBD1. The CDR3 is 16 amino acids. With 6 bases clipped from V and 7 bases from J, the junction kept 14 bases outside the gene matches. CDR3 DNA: TGTGCCAGCAGCCCCACGATCGGGACAGGGGGTCGAGAGCAGTACTTC. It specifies CASSPTIGTGGREQYF.

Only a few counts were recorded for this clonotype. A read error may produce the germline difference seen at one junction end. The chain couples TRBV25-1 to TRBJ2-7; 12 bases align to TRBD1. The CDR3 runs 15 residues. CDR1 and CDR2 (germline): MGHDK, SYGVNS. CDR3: CASSDSRDRGLELYF. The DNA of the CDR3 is TGTGCCAGCAGTGACAGCCGGGACAGGGGGCTCGAGCTGTACTTC.

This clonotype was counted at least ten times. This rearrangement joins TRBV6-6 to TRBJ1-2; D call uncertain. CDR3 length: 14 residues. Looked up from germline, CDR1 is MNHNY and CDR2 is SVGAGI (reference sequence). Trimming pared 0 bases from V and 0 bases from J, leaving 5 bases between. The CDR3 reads CASSYSPSNYGYTF. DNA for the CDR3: TGTGCCAGCAGTTACTCGCCATCTAACTATGGCTACACCTTC.

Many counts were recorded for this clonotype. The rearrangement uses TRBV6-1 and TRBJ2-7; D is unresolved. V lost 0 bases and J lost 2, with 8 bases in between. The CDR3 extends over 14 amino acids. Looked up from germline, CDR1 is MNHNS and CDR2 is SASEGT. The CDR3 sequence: CASSEAPLTYEQYF. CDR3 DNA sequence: TGTGCCAGCAGTGAAGCGCCCTTAACCTACGAGCAGTACTTC.